Listed below are T cell receptor beta chains from one sample, sequenced in a study of T cell responses to AZD1222 COVID-19 vaccine. Repertoires were generated with immunoSEQ multiplex PCR, while TCRdb's copy carries only in-frame clones and drops some. Among 100,000 to 150,000 clones listed, 85% to 90% were seen once. This sample comprised peripheral blood, obtained on day 0 of AZD1222 vaccination. The receptors shown here come from an adult in good health. CDR3s include the opening cysteine and the closing phenylalanine or tryptophan. The D gene is left open where the match is weak. Clone size, where shown, is once, few, many, or a class for clones that have expanded.

d_gene: -
v_gene: TRBV7-2
abundance: -
j_gene: TRBJ2-7
CDR3aa: CASSAPMMGLYEQYF
CDR3nt: TGTGCCAGCAGCGCCCCCATGATGGGCCTGTACGAGCAGTACTTC

d_gene: -
v_gene: TRBV5-1
abundance: -
j_gene: TRBJ2-1
CDR3aa: CASSLDPGLRYNEQFF
CDR3nt: TGCGCCAGCAGCTTGGACCCGGGCCTGAGGTACAATGAGCAGTTCTTC

d_gene: TRBD1
v_gene: TRBV7-9
abundance: once
j_gene: TRBJ2-7
CDR3aa: CASSISTGVSSYEQYF
CDR3nt: TGTGCCAGCAGCATATCGACAGGGGTAAGCTCCTACGAGCAGTACTTC

d_gene: -
v_gene: TRBV21-1
abundance: -
j_gene: TRBJ1-1
CDR3aa: CASSGSQGGGRNTEAFF
CDR3nt: TGTGCCAGCAGCGGATCCCAGGGGGGAGGGAGGAACACTGAAGCTTTCTTT

d_gene: TRBD1
v_gene: TRBV7-8
abundance: -
j_gene: TRBJ1-1
CDR3aa: CASSPRTGRTANTEAFF
CDR3nt: TGTGCCAGCAGCCCTCGGACAGGTCGGACCGCGAACACTGAAGCTTTCTTT

d_gene: -
v_gene: TRBV20-1
abundance: -
j_gene: TRBJ1-2
CDR3aa: CSASWGHGYTF
CDR3nt: TGCAGTGCTAGTTGGGGGCATGGCTACACCTTC

d_gene: -
v_gene: TRBV12-3/TRBV12-4
abundance: once
j_gene: TRBJ2-7
CDR3aa: CASRLRNEQYF
CDR3nt: TGTGCCAGCAGACTTCGCAACGAGCAGTACTTC

d_gene: -
v_gene: TRBV5-8
abundance: once
j_gene: TRBJ2-7
CDR3aa: CASRGRGASYEQYF
CDR3nt: TGTGCCAGCAGAGGAAGGGGCGCCTCCTACGAGCAGTACTTC

d_gene: TRBD1
v_gene: TRBV6-5
abundance: -
j_gene: TRBJ1-2
CDR3aa: CASSSGTGFDYGYTF
CDR3nt: TGTGCCAGCAGTTCCGGGACAGGGTTTGACTATGGCTACACCTTC

d_gene: -
v_gene: TRBV24-1
abundance: -
j_gene: TRBJ1-2
CDR3aa: CATSDWTDYGYTF
CDR3nt: TGTGCCACCAGTGATTGGACGGACTATGGCTACACCTTC

d_gene: -
v_gene: TRBV27
abundance: -
j_gene: TRBJ2-1
CDR3aa: CASSLFRSYNEQFF
CDR3nt: TGTGCCAGCAGTTTATTCCGCTCCTACAATGAGCAGTTCTTC

d_gene: TRBD1
v_gene: TRBV5-1
abundance: -
j_gene: TRBJ2-2
CDR3aa: CASVGTGNTGELFF
CDR3nt: TGCGCCAGCGTTGGGACAGGGAACACCGGGGAGCTGTTTTTT

d_gene: TRBD1
v_gene: TRBV7-9
abundance: -
j_gene: TRBJ1-1
CDR3aa: CASSLTGGFGTEAFF
CDR3nt: TGTGCCAGCAGCTTAACAGGGGGCTTCGGGACTGAAGCTTTCTTT

d_gene: -
v_gene: TRBV19
abundance: -
j_gene: TRBJ2-7
CDR3aa: CASSRGIYEQYF
CDR3nt: TGTGCCAGTAGTCGAGGGATTTACGAGCAGTACTTC

d_gene: TRBD1
v_gene: TRBV7-9
abundance: -
j_gene: TRBJ1-5
CDR3aa: CASSFGGQGSNQPQHF
CDR3nt: TGTGCCAGCAGCTTTGGCGGACAGGGCAGCAATCAGCCCCAGCATTTT

d_gene: -
v_gene: TRBV10-1
abundance: -
j_gene: TRBJ1-2
CDR3aa: CASSARTDYGYTF
CDR3nt: TGCGCCAGCAGTGCAAGGACAGACTATGGCTACACCTTC

d_gene: TRBD1
v_gene: TRBV3-1/TRBV3-2
abundance: -
j_gene: TRBJ2-5
CDR3aa: CASSPRDSQETQYF
CDR3nt: TGTGCCAGCAGCCCCAGGGACAGCCAAGAGACCCAGTACTTC

d_gene: TRBD2
v_gene: TRBV6-6
abundance: -
j_gene: TRBJ2-1
CDR3aa: CASSPLGGSGNNEQFF
CDR3nt: TGTGCCAGCAGTCCGCTCGGCGGGAGTGGGAACAATGAGCAGTTCTTC

d_gene: TRBD1
v_gene: TRBV6-5
abundance: once
j_gene: TRBJ1-5
CDR3aa: CASMTGGGNQPQHF
CDR3nt: TGTGCCAGCATGACAGGGGGTGGCAATCAGCCCCAGCATTTT

d_gene: -
v_gene: TRBV5-4
abundance: -
j_gene: TRBJ1-2
CDR3aa: CASTSPRINYGYTF
CDR3nt: TGTGCCAGCACCTCACCCAGGATCAACTATGGCTACACCTTC

d_gene: -
v_gene: TRBV9
abundance: -
j_gene: TRBJ1-2
CDR3aa: CASSPDGNYGYTF
CDR3nt: TGTGCCAGCAGTCCAGACGGGAACTATGGCTACACCTTC

d_gene: -
v_gene: TRBV19
abundance: -
j_gene: TRBJ1-5
CDR3aa: CASSTMGNQPQHF
CDR3nt: TGTGCCAGTAGTACGATGGGCAATCAGCCCCAGCATTTT

d_gene: -
v_gene: TRBV5-8
abundance: -
j_gene: TRBJ1-5
CDR3aa: CASSGGTNSNQPQHF
CDR3nt: TGTGCCAGCAGCGGCGGGACAAATAGCAATCAGCCCCAGCATTTT

d_gene: -
v_gene: TRBV29-1
abundance: -
j_gene: TRBJ2-3
CDR3aa: CSVKGDGTKADTQYF
CDR3nt: TGCAGCGTGAAGGGCGACGGGACCAAAGCAGATACGCAGTATTTT

d_gene: -
v_gene: TRBV4-1
abundance: -
j_gene: TRBJ2-6
CDR3aa: CASSPRGGFTGANVLTF
CDR3nt: TGCGCCAGCAGCCCCAGGGGGGGCTTTACTGGGGCCAACGTCCTGACTTTC

d_gene: -
v_gene: TRBV4-1
abundance: -
j_gene: TRBJ2-5
CDR3aa: CASSQGWPRAETQYF
CDR3nt: TGCGCCAGCAGCCAAGGGTGGCCTAGGGCAGAGACCCAGTACTTC

d_gene: -
v_gene: TRBV3-1/TRBV3-2
abundance: -
j_gene: TRBJ1-1
CDR3aa: CASSPREDTEAFF
CDR3nt: TGTGCCAGCAGCCCAAGGGAGGACACTGAAGCTTTCTTT

d_gene: TRBD1
v_gene: TRBV28
abundance: -
j_gene: TRBJ1-2
CDR3aa: CASSTDREANYGYTF
CDR3nt: TGTGCCAGCAGTACTGACAGGGAAGCTAACTATGGCTACACCTTC

d_gene: -
v_gene: TRBV5-1
abundance: -
j_gene: TRBJ2-5
CDR3aa: CASSTRPGTEETQYF
CDR3nt: TGCGCCAGCAGCACCCGCCCGGGGACGGAGGAGACCCAGTACTTC

d_gene: -
v_gene: TRBV18
abundance: -
j_gene: TRBJ1-2
CDR3aa: CASSARDKYGYTF
CDR3nt: TGTGCCAGCTCAGCAAGGGACAAATATGGCTACACCTTC

d_gene: -
v_gene: TRBV5-6
abundance: -
j_gene: TRBJ2-7
CDR3aa: CASSLGAGSFDEQYF
CDR3nt: TGTGCCAGCAGCTTAGGGGCAGGGTCGTTCGACGAGCAGTACTTC

d_gene: TRBD1
v_gene: TRBV20-1
abundance: once
j_gene: TRBJ2-5
CDR3aa: CSASPARGRQETQYF
CDR3nt: TGCAGTGCTAGTCCGGCCAGGGGGCGTCAAGAGACCCAGTACTTC

d_gene: -
v_gene: TRBV2
abundance: -
j_gene: TRBJ2-2
CDR3aa: CASSEDWAGELFF
CDR3nt: TGTGCCAGCAGTGAAGATTGGGCCGGGGAGCTGTTTTTT

d_gene: TRBD2
v_gene: TRBV6-5
abundance: -
j_gene: TRBJ2-1
CDR3aa: CASSSRLAGTYNEQFF
CDR3nt: TGTGCCAGCAGTTCCAGGCTAGCGGGAACCTACAATGAGCAGTTCTTC

d_gene: TRBD2
v_gene: TRBV27
abundance: -
j_gene: TRBJ2-1
CDR3aa: CASTTGLAAYNEQFF
CDR3nt: TGTGCCAGCACTACGGGACTAGCGGCCTACAATGAGCAGTTCTTC

d_gene: -
v_gene: TRBV28
abundance: once
j_gene: TRBJ2-7
CDR3aa: CASSWIGGWQGGDYEQYF
CDR3nt: TGTGCCAGCAGTTGGATTGGGGGCTGGCAGGGGGGGGACTACGAGCAGTACTTC

d_gene: -
v_gene: TRBV3-1/TRBV3-2
abundance: once
j_gene: TRBJ2-4
CDR3aa: CASSQNAGLAKNIQYF
CDR3nt: TGTGCCAGCAGCCAAAACGCAGGGTTAGCCAAAAACATTCAGTACTTC

d_gene: -
v_gene: TRBV6-4
abundance: -
j_gene: TRBJ1-3
CDR3aa: CASSGQLAIYF
CDR3nt: TGTGCCAGCAGTGGCCAGTTAGCCATATATTTT